The clone carrying this T cell receptor beta chain came up a few times. Its target is unknown. This entry belongs to a study of Graves' ophthalmopathy and Graves' hyperthyroidism. TCR beta CDR3 amplification used RNA transcripts. HTBI-primed first-round RT-PCR preceded second-round multiplex PCR. TCRdb itself ran the multiplex PCR reads through MiXCR, one entry per CDR3 protein. This sample carries almost 750,000 distinct CDR3 sequences, roughly two fifths of them seen once, and the ten largest clones take 40% to 45%. Points from the study as a whole: Most thyroid-expanded clonotypes exceeding 0.001 frequency were also found in blood.

From germline, CDR1 is SGHTA and CDR2 FQGNSA. V lost 5 bases and J 6 bases, leaving 17 bases between the germline ends. This CDR3 has 15 amino acids. The chain uses TRBV7-2 and TRBJ1-5; D is possibly TRBD1 (6 bases). This TCR came from an adult man with Graves' ophthalmopathy. Sequencing was carried out using peripheral blood. This CDR3 is CASSTKQGASQPQHF. The CDR3 bases are TGTGCCAGCAGCACAAAACAGGGTGCCAGTCAGCCCCAGCATTTT. The entire variable domain, with the rest obtained from reference TRBV7-2 and TRBJ1-5, is as follows: GAGVSQSPSNKVTEKGKDVELRCDPISGHTALYWYRQSLGQGLEFLIYFQGNSAPDKSGLPSDRFSAERTGGSVSTLTIQRTQQEDSAVYLCASSTKQGASQPQHFGDGTRLSIL.